This T cell receptor beta chain was recorded in a study of T cells in localized non-small cell lung cancer. Measured with immunoSEQ multiplex PCR; TCRdb has only the in-frame clones, and not every one. This sample has about 35,000 clones, with 90% found just once. The ends were cut back, 4 bases at V and 0 bases at J, with 12 bases in the middle. Germline V CDR1 and CDR2: MNHNS, SASEGT. This CDR3 has 15 amino acids. This TCR was sampled from a man aged 40-75 years with stage I lung adenocarcinoma. The V and J genes are TRBV6-1 and TRBJ1-1; possible D gene TRBD1, 6 bases. The input for sequencing was peripheral blood, taken before any cancer treatment. DNA for the CDR3: TGTGCCAGCAGTGCACAGGGATTCATGAACACTGAAGCTTTCTTT. Residues: CASSAQGFMNTEAFF.